This T cell receptor beta chain appears in the sequencing data of a study of PD-1 blockade in mismatch repair-deficient tumors. Study-wide points: Rapid post-treatment expansion, then contraction, generally preceding radiologic response, marked tumor-resident clones.

Remarks on this clone: What it binds is not known.

The assay was immunoSEQ multiplex PCR, and TCRdb's table has in-frame clones only and misses some. The top ten clones hold roughly 15% of a sample with some 9,700 clones, about 90% of them seen once. The V segment lost 0 bases and the J segment 4 bases; nucleotides outside the gene matches: 7. The CDR3 is made up of 16 amino acids. The germline V gene encodes CDR1 SGDLS and CDR2 YYNGEE. Time point given: roughly 10-day in vitro stimulation with candidate mutation-associated neoantigen peptide 1. An identically run culture lacking peptide was the fold-change baseline. The TCR was taken from an adult with mismatch repair-deficient cancer. J is TRBJ2-1 and V is TRBV9; 7 bases map to TRBD2. Sequenced here: cells cultured in vitro, sampled from a patient treated with pembrolizumab. This CDR3 is CASSVVVAGLYNEQFF. In DNA, the CDR3 is TGTGCCAGCAGCGTAGTGGTAGCGGGTCTATACAATGAGCAGTTCTTC.